A selection of T cell receptor beta chains follows, all from one sample in a study of cytomegalovirus exposure and HLA in healthy donors. The protocol was immunoSEQ multiplex PCR, while the TCRdb copy is restricted to in-frame clones and leaves out a portion. The sample consists of 35,000 to 45,000 clones, roughly 82% of them appearing once. Sequenced input: PBMCs. Source of these receptors: a woman aged 18 to 35 in good health and CMV-seropositive. Both conserved end residues are part of each CDR3. Rows may omit the clone size; those that give it use once, few, many or a size class.

v_gene	len	j_gene	abundance	CDR3aa
TRBV5-1	14	TRBJ2-7	.	CASSLGQGLYEQYF
TRBV28	15	TRBJ1-2	.	CASSRVTGDSYGYTF
TRBV5-5	15	TRBJ2-3	.	CASSPGHVGADTQYF
TRBV28	16	TRBJ1-2	few	CASSLRSYRGRWGYTF
TRBV30	13	TRBJ1-1	few	CACRRVVNTEAFF
TRBV4-3	17	TRBJ1-1	.	CASSHLVLGGAYTEAFF
TRBV7-9	15	TRBJ2-3	.	CASSSGTSGPRPQYF
TRBV4-1	15	TRBJ2-7	few	CASSQFLDRVDEQYF
TRBV18	17	TRBJ2-1	few	CASSPVQGAAPYNEQFF
TRBV6-6	16	TRBJ1-2	.	CASSYGLGGLGYGYTF
TRBV19	16	TRBJ2-4	few	CASSIWGGRDVNIQYF
TRBV4-2	15	TRBJ2-3	few	CASSQSRDSTDTQYF
TRBV5-6	12	TRBJ2-7	few	CASSISIYEQYF
TRBV18	16	TRBJ1-3	.	CASSLPTGLSGNTIYF
TRBV9	14	TRBJ2-2	.	CASSVALADGELFF
TRBV27	15	TRBJ2-1	.	CASSSPGLAGYEQFF
TRBV7-9	16	TRBJ2-1	.	CASSSRLAGDVNEQFF
TRBV28	18	TRBJ2-6	few	CASSPRQEIVYGANVLTF